Following are 19 T cell receptor beta chains from one sample sequenced in a study of human versus mouse CDR3 diversity and MHC coevolution. The protocol was immunoSEQ multiplex PCR, while the TCRdb copy is restricted to in-frame clones and leaves out a portion. Among tens of thousands of clones listed, 85% to 95% were seen once. Material for sequencing was naive CD4+ T cells from blood. Subset specified: CD45RO-negative CD62L-positive naive CD4 T cells. The source of these receptors is a person aged 30 to 69 in good health.

This clone came up once. CDR3 in DNA: TGCGCCAGCAGCTTGCAGGGAATGATGAACACTGAAGCTTTCTTT. It translates to CASSLQGMMNTEAFF. The rearrangement joins TRBV5-1 to TRBJ1-1; tentatively, D is TRBD1 (5 bases). Germline CDR1 reads SGHRS; CDR2 reads YFSETQ. The CDR3 is 15 amino acids. V dropped 1 base and J dropped 0 bases, with 10 bases sitting between them. Filled out from reference TRBV5-1 and TRBJ1-1, the complete variable domain reads KAGVTQTPRYLIKTRGQQVTLSCSPISGHRSVSWYQQTPGQGLQFLFEYFSETQRNKGNFPGRFSGRQFSNSRSEMNVSTLELGDSALYLCASSLQGMMNTEAFFGQGTRLTVV.

In its sample, this clone was seen once. The chain combines TRBV7-6 with TRBJ2-5; possibly TRBD2 for D (5 bases). The V gene lost 2 bases and the J gene lost 2 bases, with 9 bases spanning the gap. The germline CDR1 and CDR2 sequences are SGHVS and FNYEAQ. The CDR3 totals 14 residues. DNA for the CDR3: TGTGCCAGCAGCTTACTCGGGGTACAAGAGACCCAGTACTTC. This encodes CASSLLGVQETQYF.

This rearrangement joins TRBV2 to TRBJ2-3; D remains ambiguous. Germline V gene lookup returns CDR1 SNHLY and CDR2 FYNNEI. V was clipped by 3 bases and J by 11 bases, with 9 bases between them. The length of the CDR3 is 11 residues. CDR3: CASSDGLRQYF. CDR3 nucleotides: TGTGCCAGCAGTGATGGGCTGAGGCAGTATTTT.

This clone has more than one count but fewer than ten. CDR3 in DNA: TGTGCCACTCGGGATCAGGGGAGGGTCAACACCATATATTTT. This translates into CATRDQGRVNTIYF. The gene calls are TRBV19 and TRBJ1-3; perhaps TRBD1 as D (6 bases). Between the trimmed V and J ends, which lost 10 bases and 7 bases, there was a span of 20 bases. The CDR3 is 14 residues long. Per germline, CDR1 LNHDA and CDR2 SQIVND (reference sequence). Full variable domain (outside the CDR3, taken from reference TRBV19 and TRBJ1-3): DGGITQSPKYLFRKEGQNVTLSCEQNLNHDAMYWYRQDPGQGLRLIYYSQIVNDFQKGDIAEGYSVSREKKESFPLTVTSAQKNPTAFYLCATRDQGRVNTIYFGEGSWLTVV.

The V gene is TRBV15, the J gene TRBJ2-7; D possibly corresponds to TRBD1 (6 bases). Trimming took off 1 base at V and 0 bases at J, with 7 bases between the two ends. This CDR3 is 14 amino acids long. CDR1 and CDR2 (germline): LNHNV, YYDKDF (reference sequence). The DNA for the CDR3 is TGTGCCACCAGCAGAGGGGGGCCCTCCTACGAGCAGTACTTC. Protein: CATSRGGPSYEQYF.

A remark on this clone: Distinct nucleotide sequences in the sample also encode this CDR3. The CDR3 DNA reads TGTGCCAGCTCACCCCTGACAGGGATGAACACTGAAGCTTTCTTT. Amino acids: CASSPLTGMNTEAFF. V is TRBV18 and J is TRBJ1-1; TRBD1 matches at 7 bases. Trimming removed 3 bases from V and 0 bases from J; junction bases left unmatched: 4. CDR3 length: 15 amino acids. Germline-derived CDR1 and CDR2 are KGHSH and LQKENI.

V and J are TRBV5-6 and TRBJ1-6, with 8 nucleotides matching TRBD1. The CDR3 spans 15 residues. V gave up 0 bases and J gave up 7 bases; unmatched junction bases: 3. Germline CDR1 is SGHDT and CDR2 is YYEEEE. This chain's CDR3 is CASSLVDRGNSPLHF. The CDR3 coding sequence is TGTGCCAGCAGCTTGGTAGACAGGGGAAATTCACCCCTCCACTTT.

This chain connects TRBV7-2 to TRBJ1-5; 9 bases are shared with TRBD1. CDR3 length equals 15 residues. Germline CDR1 SGHTA, CDR2 FQGNSA. J lost 7 bases, V lost 3 bases, and 7 bases had no gene match. The CDR3 DNA reads as TGTGCCAGCAGCTTGGACAGGGGAGCGGAACAGCCCCAGCATTTT. This encodes CASSLDRGAEQPQHF.

CDR3 loop: CASSESYGNTEAFF. The CDR3 DNA reads TGCGCCAGCAGTGAGTCGTACGGGAACACTGAAGCTTTCTTT. The chain recombines TRBV10-1 with TRBJ1-1, with unresolved D. The V and J ends lost 0 bases and 1 base respectively, with 6 bases between them. The length of the CDR3 is 14 residues. Germline CDR1 reads WNHNN; CDR2 reads SYGVQD (reference sequence).

The V and J genes are TRBV30 and TRBJ1-6, with 9 nucleotides matching TRBD1. CDR3 length equals 12 residues. J gave up 9 bases and V 7 bases, and 4 bases lay outside the gene matches. Germline values: CDR1 GTSNPN, CDR2 SVGIG (reference sequence). As DNA, the CDR3 is TGTGCCTCGGACAGGGGAAGTTCACCCCTCCACTTT. Protein: CASDRGSSPLHF.

The chain joins TRBV30 to TRBJ1-5; D is undetermined. The CDR3 totals 14 residues. V was trimmed by 0 bases and J by 2 bases, leaving 8 bases between them. Germline CDR1 GTSNPN, CDR2 SVGIG (reference sequence). CDR3 coding DNA: TGTGCCTGGAGTGTAACCGCAGGCAATCAGCCCCAGCATTTT. It yields the protein CAWSVTAGNQPQHF.

This chain links TRBV5-5 with TRBJ1-1; weak D call: TRBD1 (5 bases). The V gene lost 0 bases and the J gene lost 8 bases, with 20 bases spanning the gap. The length of the CDR3 is 16 residues. From germline, CDR1 is SGHKS and CDR2 YYEKEE (reference sequence). The CDR3 bases are TGTGCCAGCAGCTTGGCCATGCGGCAGGGCGAACGGGAAGCTTTCTTT. This codes for CASSLAMRQGEREAFF.

A single count supports this clone. The rearrangement joins TRBV6-1 to TRBJ1-1; TRBD1 matches 7 bases. Germline assignment: CDR1 MNHNS and CDR2 SASEGT. Trimming took 7 bases from V and 4 from J; bases not matched to a gene: 9. This CDR3 is built from 14 residues. CDR3 coding DNA: TGTGCCAGCACGGCAGGGGGAATGGGCACTGAAGCTTTCTTT. It codes for CASTAGGMGTEAFF.

CDR3 sequence: CASSSVREHSPLHF. The CDR3 region has the DNA TGCGCCAGCAGCTCCGTGAGGGAACATTCACCCCTCCACTTT. The chain employs TRBV5-1 and TRBJ1-6, with D uncertain. The CDR3 covers 14 residues. The germline gives CDR1 SGHRS, CDR2 YFSETQ. V was cut by 3 bases and J by 8 bases, with 12 bases left in between. The full variable domain, completed using reference TRBV5-1 and TRBJ1-6, is KAGVTQTPRYLIKTRGQQVTLSCSPISGHRSVSWYQQTPGQGLQFLFEYFSETQRNKGNFPGRFSGRQFSNSRSEMNVSTLELGDSALYLCASSSVREHSPLHFGNGTRLTVT.

V gene TRBV7-9 combines with J gene TRBJ2-7; no firm D call. V lost 5 bases, J lost 6 bases, and 11 bases lay in between. CDR1 and CDR2 (germline): SEHNR, FQNEAQ (reference sequence). There are 12 residues in the CDR3. The CDR3 DNA reads TGTGCCAGCAGCCAAACTATCCCCGAGCAGTACTTC. This translates into CASSQTIPEQYF.

The CDR3 loop is CASSRGLAGGQGNEQFF. Written as DNA, the CDR3 is TGTGCCAGCAGCCGGGGACTAGCGGGGGGGCAGGGGAATGAGCAGTTCTTC. The genes are TRBV9 and TRBJ2-1, with TRBD2 matching over 16 bases. Germline V lookup: CDR1 SGDLS, CDR2 YYNGEE. The CDR3 length is 17 residues. The trim removed 4 bases at V and 7 bases at J, leaving 8 bases unmatched.

The rearrangement uses TRBV5-1 and TRBJ2-2; tentatively, D is TRBD1 (5 bases). The CDR3 is 15 amino acids. Trimming cost V 1 base and J 0 bases, with 7 bases left between them. The germline gives CDR1 SGHRS, CDR2 YFSETQ. The CDR3 loop is CASSLSGTNTGELFF. As DNA, the CDR3 is TGCGCCAGCAGCTTGTCAGGGACGAACACCGGGGAGCTGTTTTTT.

This clone was found once. The V gene is TRBV28, the J gene TRBJ1-2, with D possibly being TRBD1 (6 bases). V was pared by 6 bases and J by 0 bases, with 14 bases between. The CDR3 is made up of 15 amino acids. In germline, CDR1 is MDHEN, CDR2 SYDVKM. The CDR3 DNA sequence: TGTGCCAGCAGAAGTACAGGGTCAGCTAACTATGGCTACACCTTC. Translating it yields CASRSTGSANYGYTF.

This clone has just one count. CDR3: CASSTGDKNTGELFF. In DNA form, the CDR3 reads TGTGCCAGCAGCACAGGCGATAAGAACACCGGGGAGCTGTTTTTT. The chain carries TRBV4-2 and TRBJ2-2, with D possibly TRBD1 on 5 matching bases. Germline values: CDR1 LGHNA, CDR2 YNFKEQ. This CDR3 comprises 15 residues. V was shortened by 5 bases and J by 1 base, with 11 bases between the two germline ends.